Shown below are 10 T cell receptor beta chains from a single sample sequenced in a study of blood T cell repertoires in COVID-19. Generated by immunoSEQ multiplex PCR, the TCRdb table keeps only in-frame clones and is missing some. The sample holds about 150,000 clones, about 83% seen once. The specimen was peripheral blood. These receptors originate from a woman aged 55-70 years with COVID-19, enrolled during active disease.

The gene calls are TRBV18 and TRBJ1-5; D is uncertain. The V end lost 1 base, the J end lost 7 bases, and 11 bases lay between the germline ends. This CDR3 has 14 residues. Germline-derived CDR1 and CDR2 are KGHSH and LQKENI. CDR3 amino acids: CASSPQRSRQPQHF. DNA for the CDR3: TGTGCCAGCTCACCACAAAGAAGTAGACAGCCCCAGCATTTT.

The chain is built from TRBV24-1 and TRBJ2-1; 12 nucleotides agree with TRBD2. The CDR3 totals 16 residues. Germline CDR1 and CDR2: KGHDR and SFDVKD. V was pared by 9 bases and J by 8 bases, with 13 bases of the junction left unmatched. CDR3 nucleotide sequence: TGTGCCACCTCTGACCCCGGGACTAGCGGGTTACATGAGCAGTTCTTC. Protein sequence: CATSDPGTSGLHEQFF.

The CDR3: CASSPRQGFIALYGYTF. Here the CDR3 DNA reads TGTGCCAGCAGCCCGAGACAGGGGTTCATCGCTCTCTATGGCTACACCTTC. The J gene is TRBJ1-2, the V gene TRBV14; 8 bases map to TRBD1. The V gene end was trimmed by 4 bases and the J gene end by 4 bases; junction bases not matched to a gene: 14. CDR1 is SGHDN and CDR2 is FVKESK in the germline V gene. This CDR3 has 17 residues.

V and J are TRBV4-1 and TRBJ1-4, with no clear D. Trimming took 7 bases from V and 0 from J, leaving 9 bases between them. The CDR3 totals 14 residues. Germline CDR1 and CDR2: MGHRA and YSYEKL. This CDR3 reads CASKSTATNEKLFF. DNA for the CDR3: TGCGCCAGCAAGTCCACAGCAACTAATGAAAAACTGTTTTTT.

V is TRBV14 and J is TRBJ1-2; tentatively, D is TRBD1 (6 bases). The V gene lost 0 bases and the J gene lost 6 bases, with 11 bases spanning the gap. CDR1 and CDR2 (germline): SGHDN, FVKESK. The CDR3 sequence is 14 residues long. CDR3 bases: TGTGCCAGCAGCCAAGAGCAGGGGATAGATGGCTACACCTTC. This encodes CASSQEQGIDGYTF.

This clone was seen more than once but under ten times. The chain has TRBV5-6 and TRBJ2-7, with D tentatively TRBD1 (6 bases). Germline loops: CDR1 SGHDT, CDR2 YYEEEE. This CDR3 is 14 amino acids long. V was clipped by 4 bases and J by 3 bases, with 14 bases between them. The CDR3 here is CASSRDKRGYEQYF. As DNA, the CDR3 is TGTGCCAGCAGCCGGGACAAACGTGGCTACGAGCAGTACTTC.

This clone was seen only a few times. V gene TRBV15 combines with J gene TRBJ1-1; D is ambiguous. Germline loops: CDR1 LNHNV, CDR2 YYDKDF (reference sequence). The CDR3 is made up of 14 amino acids. V was shortened by 3 bases and J by 4 bases, with 12 bases between the two germline ends. The CDR3 protein is CATSRPRISTEAFF. CDR3 nucleotide sequence: TGTGCCACCAGCAGGCCCAGGATCTCCACTGAAGCTTTCTTT. Supplemented by reference TRBV15 and TRBJ1-1, the full variable domain reads DAMVIQNPRYQVTQFGKPVTLSCSQTLNHNVMYWYQQKSSQAPKLLFHYYDKDFNNEADTPDNFQSRRPNTSFCFLDIRSPGLGDTAMYLCATSRPRISTEAFFGQGTRLTVV.

This clone has only one observation. The genes are TRBV4-2 and TRBJ1-2, with 7 bases that match TRBD1. Germline CDR1 LGHNA, CDR2 YNFKEQ. J lost 4 bases, V lost 3 bases, and 11 bases had no gene match. The CDR3 loop spans 16 amino acids. For the CDR3, the DNA is TGTGCCAGCAGCCATTTCGGACAGGATAGTTTCTATGGCTACACCTTC. It specifies CASSHFGQDSFYGYTF.

V usage is TRBV5-6 and J usage is TRBJ1-1; no reliable D call. The CDR3 loop spans 16 amino acids. V gave up 0 bases and J gave up 0 bases, with 12 bases separating them. The germline V gene has CDR1 SGHDT and CDR2 YYEEEE. The CDR3: CASSLGHAPLNTEAFF. In DNA, the CDR3 is TGTGCCAGCAGCTTGGGGCATGCCCCTTTGAACACTGAAGCTTTCTTT. Full variable domain (remainder filled in from reference TRBV5-6 and TRBJ1-1): DAGVTQSPTHLIKTRGQQVTLRCSPKSGHDTVSWYQQALGQGPQFIFQYYEEEERQRGNFPDRFSGHQFPNYSSELNVNALLLGDSALYLCASSLGHAPLNTEAFFGQGTRLTVV.

This clone was recorded once. The rearrangement links TRBV28 to TRBJ2-7; possible D gene TRBD1, 7 bases. Germline loops: CDR1 MDHEN, CDR2 SYDVKM. V lost 0 bases, J lost 5 bases, and 14 bases lay in between. CDR3 length: 15 amino acids. CDR3 bases: TGTGCCAGCAGTTTATGGTCCAGGGGGGTCCACGAGCAGTACGTC. Residues: CASSLWSRGVHEQYV.